This T cell receptor beta chain was documented in a study of control samples from healthy donors and cancer patients. Germline lookup yields CDR1 MNHNS and CDR2 SASEGT. This CDR3 has 15 amino acids. After removal of 3 bases from V and 6 bases from J, the junction contained 5 bases not matched to a gene. Measured with immunoSEQ multiplex PCR; TCRdb has only the in-frame clones, and not every one. The top ten clones hold around 9% of a sample with some 140,000 clones, roughly nine tenths of them seen once. This receptor was identified in a woman aged 25 to 39 in good health. Sequencing used blood. The rearrangement uses TRBV6-1 and TRBJ1-5; TRBD1 agrees at 10 bases. The CDR3 loop is CASSEGQGLGQPQHF. As DNA, the CDR3 is TGTGCCAGCAGTGAGGGACAGGGGCTAGGTCAGCCCCAGCATTTT.